This TCR beta chain derives from a study of T cell responses to AZD1222 COVID-19 vaccine. Study-wide results and caveats: Females made up more of the donors, who were largely white British, and clonal diversity may have come out too low.

About this clone: What it binds is unknown.

V gave up 3 bases and J gave up 6 bases; unmatched junction bases: 6. The germline V gene has CDR1 SGHRS and CDR2 YFSETQ. The CDR3 totals 15 residues. Using immunoSEQ multiplex PCR, the repertoire was profiled, and TCRdb retains in-frame clones only, with some absent. The table shows about 130,000 clones, with about 89% occurring only once. This specimen consisted of peripheral blood, obtained on day 0 of AZD1222 vaccination. This receptor was obtained from an adult in good health. This rearrangement joins TRBV5-1 to TRBJ2-2, with TRBD1 identical over 9 bases. The CDR3 sequence: CASSSMTGGPGELFF. CDR3 coding DNA: TGCGCCAGCAGCTCGATGACAGGGGGACCCGGGGAGCTGTTTTTT.